The 23 T cell receptor beta chains below all came from one sample that was sequenced in a study of Ad26.COV2.S vaccination and SARS-CoV-2 variants. Assay: immunoSEQ multiplex PCR; the TCRdb copy retains only in-frame clones and omits some. The sample lists around 450,000 clones; around 90% were seen once. Treatment given: roughly 18 received Ad26.COV2.S at low or high dose, single or two shots; 5 received placebo; per-sample allocation not given. Day 63 following the first vaccine or placebo injection was when the samples were taken. This specimen consisted of peripheral blood, obtained in a trial of Ad26.COV2.S vaccine versus placebo. These receptors all come from a person aged 18 to 59 who received the Ad26.COV2.S COVID-19 vaccine or a placebo.

This clone was recorded only once. The chain recombines TRBV12-3 or TRBV12-4 with TRBJ1-1; D is uncertain. The V gene lost 7 bases and the J gene lost 5 bases, with 14 bases spanning the gap. CDR3 length: 13 amino acids. CDR3 DNA sequence: TGTGCCAGCACCCCAAGCGGGAGGACTGAAGCTTTCTTT. Protein: CASTPSGRTEAFF.

DNA for the CDR3: TGTGCCAGCTCACCAGCACAAAAGGCGGGTACTGGCTACACCTTC. Translation gives CASSPAQKAGTGYTF. J is TRBJ1-2 and V is TRBV18; no clear D gene. Germline lookup yields CDR1 KGHSH and CDR2 LQKENI. The CDR3 has 15 residues. The germline V and J ends were trimmed by 2 bases and 7 bases, with 17 bases remaining between them.

The chain employs TRBV29-1 and TRBJ2-7; D is uncertain. V was trimmed by 4 bases and J by 5 bases, leaving 9 bases between them. The length of the CDR3 is 11 residues. Germline V gives CDR1 SQVTM, CDR2 ANQGSEA. For the CDR3, the DNA is TGCAGCGTTGGTGAAGTTCACGAGCAGTACTTC. The encoded protein is CSVGEVHEQYF.

J is TRBJ1-6 and V is TRBV5-1; D remains unclear. CDR1 and CDR2 from the germline V gene are SGHRS and YFSETQ. The CDR3 spans 13 residues. Trimming removed 2 bases at V and 7 bases at J, with 7 bases between. The CDR3 nucleotides are TGCGCCAGCAGCTTTGAAAGAAATTCACCCCTCCACTTT. Amino acids: CASSFERNSPLHF.

This chain joins TRBV6-6 and TRBJ2-1; D not certain. This CDR3 has 14 residues. Germline CDR1 is MNHNY and CDR2 is SVGAGI (reference sequence). Trimming shortened V by 5 bases and J by 0 bases, and 8 bases separated the two germline ends. DNA for the CDR3: TGTGCCAGCAGTCGGATGGGCTCCTACAATGAGCAGTTCTTC. This sequence encodes CASSRMGSYNEQFF.

This clone occurred a few times. The rearrangement links TRBV9 to TRBJ1-1; D remains unclear. This CDR3 comprises 13 residues. CDR1 and CDR2 from the germline V gene are SGDLS and YYNGEE. Trimming pared 4 bases from V and 6 bases from J, leaving 13 bases between. The CDR3 DNA sequence: TGTGCCAGCAGCCCACCGATCAAGGCTGAAGCTTTCTTT. It translates to CASSPPIKAEAFF.

This clone appeared a single time. The chain uses TRBV19 and TRBJ2-7, with D maybe TRBD2 (6 bases). The germline gives CDR1 LNHDA, CDR2 SQIVND (reference sequence). V lost 5 bases and J 4 bases, leaving 9 bases between the germline ends. CDR3 length equals 12 residues. CDR3 nucleotide sequence: TGTGCCAGTAGTTTCGCGGGATACGAGCAGTACTTC. Protein sequence: CASSFAGYEQYF.

The CDR3, as DNA: TGCGCCAGCAGCGATAGGACAGGGGCCTCCTACGAGCAGTACTTC. It specifies CASSDRTGASYEQYF. This chain connects TRBV5-1 to TRBJ2-7; 9 nucleotides agree with TRBD1. V gave up 4 bases and J gave up 0 bases; unmatched junction bases: 5. Germline values: CDR1 SGHRS, CDR2 YFSETQ. The CDR3 contains 15 residues.

J is TRBJ1-3 and V is TRBV28, with D perhaps TRBD1 (5 bases). V gave up 10 bases and J gave up 2 bases, with 12 bases separating them. The CDR3 has 13 amino acids. Germline CDR1 and CDR2: MDHEN and SYDVKM. CDR3 amino acids: CATLRGTGNTIYF. The DNA of the CDR3 is TGTGCCACCCTGCGGGGGACTGGAAACACCATATATTTT.

The chain has TRBV10-3 and TRBJ2-7; D remains ambiguous. CDR3 length: 11 residues. Trimming left V 2 bases short and J 4 bases short, with 3 bases between. In germline, CDR1 is ENHRY, CDR2 SYGVKD. CDR3 sequence (DNA): TGTGCCATCAGTGAGAGGTACGAGCAGTACTTC. It specifies CAISERYEQYF.

The V and J genes are TRBV28 and TRBJ1-2, with D unclear. Germline values: CDR1 MDHEN, CDR2 SYDVKM. The CDR3 extends over 12 amino acids. The V end lost 8 bases, the J end lost 2 bases, and 9 bases lay between the germline ends. CDR3 nucleotide sequence: TGTGCCAGCTCCGGTTGGAACTATGGCTACACCTTC. Its protein product is CASSGWNYGYTF.

The chain uses TRBV5-4 and TRBJ2-3; 8 nucleotides match TRBD2. Germline values: CDR1 SGHNT, CDR2 YYREEE (reference sequence). This CDR3 region has 15 residues. The junction had 4 bases not matched to a gene; V was cut back by 0 bases and J by 4 bases. CDR3 coding DNA: TGTGCCAGCAGCTTGGAAGCGGGAGACCCAGATACGCAGTATTTT. Encoded protein: CASSLEAGDPDTQYF.

As DNA, the CDR3 is TGTGCCACCAGTGTTGCCGGGGAGCTGTTTTTT. Amino acids: CATSVAGELFF. V and J are TRBV24-1 and TRBJ2-2, with D unclear. CDR1 KGHDR and CDR2 SFDVKD come from the germline V gene. The CDR3 consists of 11 residues. The ends were cut back, 5 bases at V and 6 bases at J, with 3 bases in the middle.

The chain carries TRBV7-9 and TRBJ1-1; perhaps TRBD1 as D (6 bases). The germline V gene has CDR1 SEHNR and CDR2 FQNEAQ (reference sequence). Trimming shortened V by 4 bases and J by 1 base, and 13 bases separated the two germline ends. This CDR3 has 15 amino acids. Written as DNA, the CDR3 is TGTGCCAGCAGCTACTTGACAGGTCCGAACACTGAAGCTTTCTTT. It translates to CASSYLTGPNTEAFF.

This chain links TRBV19 with TRBJ2-7, with D unclear. The germline gives CDR1 LNHDA, CDR2 SQIVND (reference sequence). The CDR3 is made up of 15 amino acids. V lost 5 bases and J lost 0, with 14 bases in between. The CDR3 region is CASSLGFYSSYEQYF. In DNA form, the CDR3 reads TGTGCCAGTAGTCTCGGGTTTTACAGCTCCTACGAGCAGTACTTC.

The V gene is TRBV19, the J gene TRBJ1-1; TRBD1 is a possible D gene (6 bases). This CDR3 has 14 residues. V shed 4 bases and J shed 0 bases, with 9 bases lying between them. Germline loops: CDR1 LNHDA, CDR2 SQIVND (reference sequence). The CDR3 DNA reads as TGTGCCAGTAGTAGGGACACCATGAACACTGAAGCTTTCTTT. It yields the protein CASSRDTMNTEAFF.

The chain is built from TRBV7-9 and TRBJ2-7; D gene uncertain. The V gene's germline CDR1 is SEHNR and CDR2 FQNEAQ (reference sequence). Deletions cut 1 base from V and 3 bases from J, with 10 bases between. This CDR3 contains 14 residues. The DNA for the CDR3 is TGTGCCAGCAGCTTAGAAGGATGGGGCTACGAGCAGTACTTC. This gives the protein CASSLEGWGYEQYF. The full variable domain, its missing parts supplied by reference TRBV7-9 and TRBJ2-7, is DTGVSQNPRHKITKRGQNVTFRCDPISEHNRLYWYRQTLGQGPEFLTYFQNEAQLEKSRLLSDRFSAERPKGSFSTLEIQRTEQGDSAMYLCASSLEGWGYEQYFGPGTRLTVT.

In this sample, this clone turned up once. The rearrangement joins TRBV6-5 to TRBJ1-1; D might be TRBD1 (5 bases). V lost 6 bases, J lost 6 bases, and 8 bases lay in between. The CDR3 extends over 11 amino acids. Germline V CDR1 and CDR2: MNHEY, SVGAGI. DNA for the CDR3: TGTGCCAGCAGCAGGGTCGCTGAAGCTTTCTTT. Protein product: CASSRVAEAFF.

The chain is built from TRBV27 and TRBJ2-7, with TRBD1 identical over 7 bases. The junction had 10 bases not matched to a gene; V was cut back by 6 bases and J by 2 bases. Looked up from germline, CDR1 is MNHEY and CDR2 is SMNVEV (reference sequence). CDR3 length: 15 residues. The CDR3 DNA sequence: TGTGCCAGCAGATCTACAGGGGTAGGAGCCTACGAGCAGTACTTC. This gives the protein CASRSTGVGAYEQYF.

This clone was counted only a few times. The V gene is TRBV10-3, the J gene TRBJ2-2; D is ambiguous. This CDR3 spans 14 amino acids. CDR1 and CDR2 from the germline V gene are ENHRY and SYGVKD. The germline V and J ends were trimmed by 6 bases and 1 base, with 9 bases remaining between them. The CDR3 loop is CAIRAGMNTGELFF. The CDR3 coding sequence is TGTGCCATCAGGGCAGGAATGAACACCGGGGAGCTGTTTTTT.

This chain connects TRBV28 to TRBJ2-7; TRBD2 is a possible D gene (5 bases). This CDR3 comprises 13 residues. The germline V and J ends were trimmed by 6 bases and 4 bases, with 13 bases remaining between them. CDR1 MDHEN and CDR2 SYDVKM come from the germline V gene. CDR3: CASSRSAAYEQYF. For the CDR3, the DNA is TGTGCCAGCAGCCGTAGCGCGGCATACGAGCAGTACTTC.

The J gene is TRBJ2-1, the V gene TRBV12-5; TRBD2 matches at 8 bases. The length of the CDR3 is 13 residues. V dropped 2 bases and J dropped 13; count of bases not matched to a gene: 7. Germline lookup yields CDR1 LGHNT and CDR2 FRNRAP. CDR3 region: CASGLTGGTVQFF. As DNA, the CDR3 is TGTGCTAGTGGTTTGACGGGGGGGACTGTACAGTTCTTC.

The CDR3 coding sequence is TGTGCCAGCAGCCTCGGACTAGGCAATGAGCAGTTCTTC. Translated, it gives CASSLGLGNEQFF. This chain joins TRBV6-2 or TRBV6-3 and TRBJ2-1, with 7 bases identical to TRBD2. CDR3 length: 13 residues. The junction had 5 bases not matched to a gene; V was cut back by 6 bases and J by 6 bases. CDR1 is MNHEY, CDR2 SVGEGT, per germline.